Listed here are 11 T cell receptor beta chains from one sample, sequenced in a study of blood T cell repertoires in COVID-19 (dated by TCRdb to the early 2020s). Library preparation used the immunoSEQ multiplex PCR assay. Here the immuneACCESS table is served through TCRdb, limited to in-frame sequences with V and J called. Missing clones are a known gap in these copies; in checked studies unresolved V genes cover under half, and the rest lacks a known reason. Here the sample has 180,000 or so clones; about 91% occur a single time. The ten biggest clones cover 3.5% to 4.5% of the sample. The sample was peripheral blood. The receptors stem from a woman aged 30 to 39 with acute or convalescent COVID-19.

CDR3 amino acids: CASSLREKAFF. The DNA for the CDR3 is TGTGCCAGCAGTTTAAGGGAGAAAGCTTTCTTT. This chain uses TRBV28 with TRBJ1-1, with D hard to call. V was trimmed by 2 bases and J by 9 bases, leaving 7 bases between them. The CDR3 has 11 residues. Germline lookup yields CDR1 MDHEN and CDR2 SYDVKM.

This clone was counted a few times. V usage is TRBV3-1 (or the pseudogene TRBV3-2) and J usage is TRBJ1-1, with D uncertain. The germline CDR1 and CDR2 sequences are LGHDT and YNNKEL (reference sequence). V lost 4 bases and J lost 1, with 7 bases in between. This CDR3 contains 13 residues. The CDR3 loop reads CASSLIRNTEAFF. The CDR3 nucleotides read TGTGCCAGCAGCCTCATCAGGAACACTGAAGCTTTCTTT.

The chain employs TRBV28 and TRBJ2-1, with 9 bases identical to TRBD2. The germline gives CDR1 MDHEN, CDR2 SYDVKM. The V and J ends lost 6 bases and 9 bases, in that order; junction bases with no gene match: 12. CDR3 length: 15 amino acids. The CDR3 nucleotides are TGTGCCAGCAGCCGACCGGGACTAGCTCTGGGTGAGCAGTTCTTC. It encodes CASSRPGLALGEQFF.

This chain links TRBV7-2 with TRBJ1-1, with 8 nucleotides matching TRBD1. This CDR3 region has 14 residues. V trimming: 6 bases; J trimming: 5 bases; junction bases outside the gene matches: 8. From germline, CDR1 is SGHTA and CDR2 FQGNSA. The chain's CDR3 is CASRWTGIGTEAFF. For the CDR3, the DNA is TGTGCCAGCAGGTGGACAGGGATCGGGACTGAAGCTTTCTTT.

This clone was detected a few times. V gene TRBV28 combines with J gene TRBJ1-1; the D gene is possibly TRBD1 (5 bases). Germline V gene sequence: CDR1 MDHEN, CDR2 SYDVKM. V lost 7 bases to trimming and J lost 1 base, with 10 bases between them. CDR3 length: 13 amino acids. The CDR3 reads CASIKQENTEAFF. Written as DNA, the CDR3 is TGTGCCAGCATTAAACAGGAGAACACTGAAGCTTTCTTT.

The chain recombines TRBV6-5 with TRBJ2-1, with unresolved D. The CDR3 has 14 amino acids. V was cut by 2 bases and J by 3 bases, with 8 bases left in between. The germline V gene encodes CDR1 MNHEY and CDR2 SVGAGI. Here the CDR3 DNA reads TGTGCCAGCAGTTACACAGAGAGCTACAATGAGCAGTTCTTC. The encoded protein is CASSYTESYNEQFF.

The chain has TRBV5-1 and TRBJ2-1; the match to TRBD1 covers 7 bases. V was clipped by 0 bases and J by 8 bases; unmatched bases: 11. CDR1 is SGHRS, CDR2 YFSETQ, per germline. CDR3 size: 16 residues. The DNA for the CDR3 is TGCGCCAGCAGCTTGGCCGAGGGGGCGACATTCGATGAGCAGTTCTTC. It specifies CASSLAEGATFDEQFF.

This chain uses TRBV28 with TRBJ1-3, with 7 bases aligning to TRBD1. CDR1 is MDHEN, CDR2 SYDVKM, per germline. The junction had 14 bases not matched to a gene; V was cut back by 5 bases and J by 10 bases. This CDR3 comprises 15 residues. The CDR3, as DNA: TGTGCCAGCAGTCCCTCGGACAGGTTGTATGGGACCATATATTTT. Its protein product is CASSPSDRLYGTIYF.

The V call is TRBV2, the J call TRBJ1-6; D is ambiguous. Deletions cut 8 bases from V and 10 bases from J, with 15 bases between. This CDR3 region has 13 residues. The germline CDR1 and CDR2 sequences are SNHLY and FYNNEI. Here the CDR3 DNA reads TGTGCCAGCTACGCTCGCGTTCGCTCACCCCTCCACTTT. It translates to CASYARVRSPLHF.

V is TRBV6-5 and J is TRBJ2-2; D uncertain. Trimming left V 6 bases short and J 3 bases short, with 8 bases between. This CDR3 region has 13 residues. Per the germline V gene, CDR1 is MNHEY and CDR2 is SVGAGI. CDR3 bases: TGTGCCAGCAGGCGGTGGGACACCGGGGAGCTGTTTTTT. Encoded protein: CASRRWDTGELFF.

CDR3 amino acids: CAWSGDSSNQPQHF. The CDR3, as DNA: TGTGCCTGGAGCGGGGACTCCTCAAATCAGCCCCAGCATTTT. The rearrangement uses TRBV30 and TRBJ1-5; a possible D gene is TRBD1 (5 bases). The CDR3 has 14 residues. In germline, CDR1 is GTSNPN, CDR2 SVGIG (reference sequence). V lost 3 bases and J lost 4, with 13 bases in between.